This passage covers 19 T cell receptor beta chains from one sample sequenced in a study of cytomegalovirus exposure and HLA in healthy donors. The PCR used 60 Vbeta and 13 Jbeta primers. Sequencing was performed with immunoSEQ multiplex PCR; in TCRdb, only in-frame clones are kept and a portion is missing. This table holds about 130,000 clones, around 80% found once. Sequenced: PBMCs. The receptors here all came from a man aged 25 to 40 in good health.

The chain couples TRBV7-2 to TRBJ2-3; 11 positions agree with TRBD2. The junction had 19 bases not matched to a gene; V was cut back by 5 bases and J by 9 bases. Germline assignment: CDR1 SGHTA and CDR2 FQGNSA. The CDR3 extends over 18 amino acids. The CDR3: CASSPIIGLAGRRETQYF. CDR3 sequence (DNA): TGTGCCAGCAGCCCCATTATTGGACTAGCGGGCAGGCGGGAGACGCAGTATTTT.

This sequence joins TRBV7-9 and TRBJ1-1, with 7 bases lining up with TRBD1. Per germline, CDR1 SEHNR and CDR2 FQNEAQ (reference sequence). This CDR3 is 13 amino acids long. After removal of 5 bases from V and 3 bases from J, the junction contained 3 bases not matched to a gene. This chain's CDR3 is CASSQGVDTEAFF. The CDR3 nucleotides read TGTGCCAGCAGCCAGGGGGTCGACACTGAAGCTTTCTTT.

The chain joins TRBV4-3 to TRBJ1-2, with 7 bases fitting TRBD1. The V segment lost 0 bases and the J segment 6 bases; nucleotides outside the gene matches: 13. The CDR3 length is 17 residues. Germline V lookup: CDR1 LGHNA, CDR2 YSLEER. In DNA form, the CDR3 reads TGCGCCAGCAGCCAAGAACCCCCCGGGGCAGGGGGAGATGGCTACACCTTC. This translates into CASSQEPPGAGGDGYTF.

This clone was seen a handful of times. The V gene is TRBV7-2, the J gene TRBJ2-7; no firm D call. Per germline, CDR1 SGHTA and CDR2 FQGNSA. Trimming shortened V by 5 bases and J by 9 bases, and 23 bases separated the two germline ends. This CDR3 is 15 amino acids long. CDR3 DNA sequence: TGTGCCAGCAGCCCCTCTAGAGAGCGTTCACGCTGGCAGTACTTC. It translates to CASSPSRERSRWQYF.

The chain recombines TRBV9 with TRBJ2-2; D remains unclear. The CDR3 loop spans 13 amino acids. Germline loops: CDR1 SGDLS, CDR2 YYNGEE. Deletions cut 1 base from V and 4 bases from J, with 5 bases between. The CDR3 spells CASSVWATGELFF. DNA of the CDR3: TGTGCCAGCAGCGTATGGGCCACCGGGGAGCTGTTTTTT.

This chain links TRBV6-5 with TRBJ1-1, with D hard to call. This CDR3 spans 14 amino acids. V lost 4 bases and J lost 1, with 10 bases in between. Germline V lookup: CDR1 MNHEY, CDR2 SVGAGI. This CDR3 is CASSSPRANTEAFF. In DNA, the CDR3 is TGTGCCAGCAGTTCTCCGAGGGCGAACACTGAAGCTTTCTTT.

The V call is TRBV30, the J call TRBJ1-6, with D unresolved. V was pared by 1 base and J by 7 bases, with 8 bases between. The CDR3 covers 13 residues. Germline values: CDR1 GTSNPN, CDR2 SVGIG (reference sequence). The CDR3 DNA reads TGTGCCTGGAGTGGGAGGTACAATTCACCCCTCCACTTT. The encoded protein is CAWSGRYNSPLHF.

The chain carries TRBV27 and TRBJ1-4; TRBD1 aligns across 9 bases. There are 14 residues in the CDR3. Unmatched junction bases numbered 3, after V lost 5 bases and J lost 5 bases. Germline lookup yields CDR1 MNHEY and CDR2 SMNVEV (reference sequence). CDR3 in DNA: TGTGCCAGCAGTCCCGGACAGGGGAATGAAAAACTGTTTTTT. It translates to CASSPGQGNEKLFF.

The chain recombines TRBV19 with TRBJ2-3, with D unclear. V lost 7 bases to trimming and J lost 1 base, with 12 bases between them. Germline V gives CDR1 LNHDA, CDR2 SQIVND (reference sequence). The CDR3 is made up of 14 amino acids. The CDR3 DNA is TGTGCCAGTAACAATGACTCCCGCACAGATACGCAGTATTTT. It translates to CASNNDSRTDTQYF.

The chain couples TRBV4-1 to TRBJ2-5; weak D call: TRBD1 (5 bases). The germline V and J ends were trimmed by 1 base and 0 bases, with 12 bases remaining between them. Germline-derived CDR1 and CDR2 are MGHRA and YSYEKL. The CDR3 runs to 16 residues. CDR3 sequence reads: CASSQGLGAYQETQYF. The CDR3 nucleotides read TGCGCCAGCAGCCAAGGCCTAGGGGCCTACCAAGAGACCCAGTACTTC.

The chain is built from TRBV9 and TRBJ1-4, with a weak D call TRBD1 (6 bases). Deletions cut 7 bases from V and 9 bases from J, with 25 bases between. Per the germline V gene, CDR1 is SGDLS and CDR2 is YYNGEE. The CDR3 totals 16 residues. The CDR3 DNA reads TGTGCCAGCGCGAGGTCCGGGGAGGGGGTTTCGCAAAAACTGTTTTTT. This gives the protein CASARSGEGVSQKLFF.

V usage is TRBV7-9 and J usage is TRBJ2-1; 14 bases are a match to TRBD2. This CDR3 comprises 17 residues. Germline V gene sequence: CDR1 SEHNR, CDR2 FQNEAQ (reference sequence). The V gene end was trimmed by 5 bases and the J gene end by 0 bases; junction bases not matched to a gene: 3. This CDR3 is CASSPGTSGSSYNEQFF. The CDR3 DNA sequence: TGTGCCAGCAGCCCTGGGACTAGCGGGAGCTCCTACAATGAGCAGTTCTTC.

This chain uses TRBV5-5 with TRBJ1-5; 8 positions agree with TRBD1. Germline V gives CDR1 SGHKS, CDR2 YYEKEE (reference sequence). The J segment lost 7 bases and the V segment lost 1 base, leaving 7 bases of the junction unmatched. The CDR3 is 15 residues long. The CDR3 here is CASSLLDRVEQPQHF. CDR3 coding DNA: TGTGCCAGCAGCTTGTTGGACAGGGTGGAACAGCCCCAGCATTTT. The variable domain in full, completed from reference TRBV5-5 and TRBJ1-5, reads DAGVTQSPTHLIKTRGQQVTLRCSPISGHKSVSWYQQVLGQGPQFIFQYYEKEERGRGNFPDRFSARQFPNYSSELNVNALLLGDSALYLCASSLLDRVEQPQHFGDGTRLSIL.

This chain connects TRBV19 to TRBJ2-7; weak D call: TRBD1 (5 bases). CDR3 length: 12 amino acids. The germline V gene has CDR1 LNHDA and CDR2 SQIVND (reference sequence). V lost 4 bases to trimming and J lost 4 bases, with 8 bases between them. The CDR3 nucleotides are TGTGCCAGTAGTACCCCAGGGTACGAGCAGTACTTC. This codes for CASSTPGYEQYF.

The chain employs TRBV4-2 and TRBJ2-5; D may be TRBD2 (7 bases). The V gene lost 0 bases and the J gene lost 9 bases, with 26 bases spanning the gap. This CDR3 has 18 residues. Germline CDR1 and CDR2: LGHNA and YNFKEQ. CDR3 region: CASSQDFLGAEGGVAQYF. CDR3 sequence (DNA): TGTGCCAGCAGCCAAGATTTTTTAGGAGCGGAGGGGGGGGTGGCCCAGTACTTC.

The chain links TRBV11-2 to TRBJ2-7; 12 positions match TRBD2. V dropped 1 base and J dropped 4; count of bases not matched to a gene: 5. CDR3 length equals 16 residues. Germline V gives CDR1 SGHAT, CDR2 FQNNGV. The CDR3 region is CASSLGVTSGRYEQYF. The DNA for the CDR3 is TGTGCCAGCAGCTTAGGGGTGACTAGCGGGAGATACGAGCAGTACTTC.

The chain employs TRBV19 and TRBJ1-5, with D perhaps matching TRBD1 (5 bases). The V gene lost 6 bases and the J gene lost 0 bases, with 9 bases spanning the gap. Germline V lookup: CDR1 LNHDA, CDR2 SQIVND (reference sequence). This CDR3 is built from 14 residues. For the CDR3, the DNA is TGTGCCAGTAGAGGGGTATTTAGCAATCAGCCCCAGCATTTT. Translated: CASRGVFSNQPQHF.

The rearrangement uses TRBV6-1 and TRBJ2-7, with 7 positions matching TRBD2. Germline values: CDR1 MNHNS, CDR2 SASEGT. Trimming took 6 bases from V and 6 from J; bases not matched to a gene: 11. This CDR3 spans 14 amino acids. CDR3 protein: CASRGWTPGGEQYF. The CDR3 DNA follows: TGTGCCAGCAGGGGGTGGACTCCGGGGGGCGAGCAGTACTTC.

The chain couples TRBV4-3 to TRBJ2-3; 10 nucleotides line up with TRBD1. The CDR3 is made up of 18 amino acids. Germline CDR1 is LGHNA and CDR2 is YSLEER. After removal of 6 bases from V and 0 bases from J, the junction contained 12 bases not matched to a gene. CDR3 loop: CASSPVGQGPPSTDTQYF. The CDR3 region has the DNA TGCGCCAGCAGTCCGGTGGGACAGGGGCCCCCTAGCACAGATACGCAGTATTTT.